These 3 T cell receptor beta chains came from one sample sequenced in a study of blood T cell repertoires in COVID-19. The repertoire was sequenced with immunoSEQ multiplex PCR; TCRdb's copy has only in-frame clones and lacks some. The sample carries roughly 250,000 clones, approximately 85% recorded once. The sequencing sample was made of peripheral blood. These receptor sequences come from a human donor with COVID-19, enrolled during active disease. The donor label of this sample is uncertain.

The gene calls are TRBV7-8 and TRBJ2-3; no clear D. Germline V gives CDR1 SGHVS, CDR2 FQNEAQ. CDR3 length: 16 residues. Trimming shortened V by 5 bases and J by 2 bases, and 17 bases separated the two germline ends. This CDR3 is CASSRSGRPHTDTQYF. DNA for the CDR3: TGTGCCAGCAGCCGATCAGGTCGCCCCCACACAGATACGCAGTATTTT.

The chain carries TRBV19 and TRBJ1-1; 8 positions match TRBD1. Trimming removed 5 bases from V and 0 bases from J; junction bases left unmatched: 8. Looked up from germline, CDR1 is LNHDA and CDR2 is SQIVND (reference sequence). This CDR3 contains 16 residues. CDR3 loop: CASSRAGGALNTEAFF. DNA of the CDR3: TGTGCCAGTAGTCGGGCAGGGGGCGCGTTGAACACTGAAGCTTTCTTT.

The chain is built from TRBV19 and TRBJ1-1, with 7 positions matching TRBD1. The length of the CDR3 is 15 residues. Germline assignment: CDR1 LNHDA and CDR2 SQIVND (reference sequence). With 11 bases clipped from V and 3 bases from J, the junction kept 15 bases outside the gene matches. The CDR3 DNA follows: TGTGCCGCATCTCCTCAGGGGGGACCACACACTGAAGCTTTCTTT. Translated: CAASPQGGPHTEAFF.